The rows below give T cell receptor beta chains drawn from one sample of a study of blood T cells in healthy people across ages. TCRdb redid the calling of the 5' RACE reads with MiXCR, one entry per CDR3 protein. Of around 780,000 distinct CDR3 sequences listed, just over 55% are singletons. The sequenced sample consisted of blood. These receptors were obtained from a man in his forties or fifties in good health. Both conserved end residues are part of each CDR3. A D gene is named only where the DNA matches it firmly. Some rows mark clone size as missing; the rest say once, few, many or name a class of expanded clone.

v_call	clone_size	j_call	d_call	cdr3_aa	cdr3_nt
TRBV28	few	TRBJ2-7	NA	CASSLYKGVYEQYF	TGTGCCAGCAGTTTATATAAGGGAGTATACGAGCAGTACTTC
TRBV15	once	TRBJ2-5	NA	CAVSRERQGTQYF	TGTGCCGTATCCCGCGAGCGGCAAGGGACCCAGTACTTC
TRBV27	NA	TRBJ2-5	NA	CASSLTYRETQYF	TGTGCCAGCAGTTTAACATATAGAGAGACCCAGTACTTC
TRBV20-1	few	TRBJ1-1	TRBD1	CSAGPTGAYTEAFF	TGCAGTGCTGGACCGACAGGGGCGTACACTGAAGCTTTCTTT
TRBV2	NA	TRBJ2-5	NA	CASKRGKETQYF	TGTGCCAGCAAACGCGGGAAAGAGACCCAGTACTTC
TRBV9	once	TRBJ1-5	NA	CASSLGGMLNQPQHF	TGTGCCAGCAGTCTCGGAGGCATGTTAAATCAGCCCCAGCATTTT
TRBV15	NA	TRBJ1-2	NA	CATSRDLEGGGYTF	TGTGCCACCAGCAGAGATTTGGAGGGTGGAGGCTACACCTTC
TRBV7-3	NA	TRBJ2-1	NA	CASSLTGSDLRPYNEQFF	TGTGCCAGCAGCTTAACTGGTTCTGACTTAAGACCTTACAATGAGCAGTTCTTC
TRBV6-5	NA	TRBJ2-5	NA	CASSSRGARGETQYF	TGTGCCAGCAGTTCCCGTGGGGCCAGGGGAGAGACCCAGTACTTC
TRBV12-3/TRBV12-4	many	TRBJ2-1	TRBD1	CASGRDRAFHEQFF	TGTGCCAGCGGAAGGGACAGGGCTTTCCATGAGCAGTTCTTC
TRBV28	few	TRBJ2-7	NA	CASSSGLTNSYEQYF	TGTGCCAGCAGTTCGGGTCTCACGAACTCCTACGAGCAGTACTTC
TRBV5-1	NA	TRBJ2-1	NA	CASTLGGASYNEQFF	TGCGCCAGCACCCTTGGGGGGGCCTCCTACAATGAGCAGTTCTTC
TRBV27	many	TRBJ2-7	TRBD2	CASTQGLAGSGEQYF	TGTGCCAGCACTCAAGGACTAGCGGGCTCCGGCGAGCAGTACTTC
TRBV27	few	TRBJ1-2	NA	CASSPRQGRSYGYTF	TGTGCCAGCAGTCCGCGTCAGGGGAGATCCTATGGCTACACCTTC
TRBV9	NA	TRBJ2-4	NA	CASSVLSAGQGDIQYF	TGTGCCAGCAGCGTACTTTCAGCGGGACAAGGGGACATTCAGTACTTC
TRBV7-2	NA	TRBJ2-1	NA	CASSLDPFEGSKQFF	TGTGCCAGCAGCTTAGACCCTTTTGAGGGTAGTAAGCAGTTCTTC
TRBV19	NA	TRBJ1-2	TRBD1	CASSPDRGDGYTF	TGTGCCAGTAGCCCGGACAGGGGAGATGGCTACACCTTC